Each of the 15 T cell receptor beta chains below was sequenced from the same sample in a study of Graves' ophthalmopathy and Graves' hyperthyroidism. The sequenced template was RNA, covering the TCR beta CDR3 region. The library came from an HTBI-primed first-round RT-PCR and a second-round multiplex PCR. TCRdb re-called the multiplex PCR reads with MiXCR, one entry per CDR3 protein. The sample has about 1.1 million distinct CDR3 sequences, roughly 35% seen once. Sequenced sample: peripheral blood or thyroid tissue (not recorded which). The receptors shown here come from an adult man with Graves' hyperthyroidism.

The chain has TRBV6-5 and TRBJ1-4; 8 bases are shared with TRBD1. The germline CDR1 and CDR2 sequences are MNHEY and SVGAGI. The trim removed 5 bases at V and 5 bases at J, leaving 10 bases unmatched. The CDR3 is made up of 16 amino acids. The CDR3 sequence is CASSPIRTGRNEKLFF. CDR3 DNA: TGTGCCAGCAGTCCGATCCGGACAGGGAGGAATGAAAAACTGTTTTTT.

This clonotype was seen ten or more times. The chain has TRBV12-3 or TRBV12-4 and TRBJ1-2; D may be TRBD1 (6 bases). The CDR3 sequence is 12 residues long. Between the trimmed V and J ends, which lost 6 bases and 5 bases, there was a span of 10 bases. The CDR3 region is CASSQGRYGYTF. Here the CDR3 DNA reads TGTGCCAGCAGCCAGGGGAGGTATGGCTACACCTTC.

The table lists this clonotype with many counts. The chain couples TRBV5-1 to TRBJ1-6; D is uncertain. V lost 0 bases to trimming and J lost 13 bases, with 8 bases between them. CDR1 and CDR2 (germline): SGHRS, YFSETQ. The CDR3 has 12 amino acids. DNA of the CDR3: TGCGCCAGCAGCTTGGGGACGGACCCCCTCCACTTT. Translated, it gives CASSLGTDPLHF.

This chain links TRBV2 with TRBJ2-7; TRBD1 agrees at 7 bases. V gave up 6 bases and J gave up 4 bases; unmatched junction bases: 12. Germline CDR1 SNHLY, CDR2 FYNNEI. The CDR3 loop spans 15 amino acids. The CDR3 region has the DNA TGTGCCAGCAGACTCCCGGTAGGGGGCGGGTACGAGCAGTACTTC. Encoded protein: CASRLPVGGGYEQYF.

The chain employs TRBV7-9 and TRBJ1-1; D is unresolved. Germline V gene sequence: CDR1 SEHNR, CDR2 FQNEAQ (reference sequence). Trimming took 3 bases from V and 6 from J, leaving 14 bases between them. CDR3 length: 14 amino acids. The chain's CDR3 is CASSLGRSRSEAFF. CDR3 sequence (DNA): TGTGCCAGCAGCTTGGGTCGGTCCCGATCTGAAGCTTTCTTT.

This clonotype was recorded a few times. This sequence may be a read error, since a much larger clone differs from it by one base. The chain has TRBV7-6 and TRBJ1-2, with D possibly being TRBD1 (5 bases). Trimming took off 5 bases at V and 6 bases at J, with 25 bases between the two ends. This CDR3 spans 17 amino acids. Per the germline V gene, CDR1 is SGHVS and CDR2 is FNYEAQ. CDR3 in DNA: TGTGCCAGCAGCGCGGGGATTGGAACAGGCCAACCCCATGGCTACACCTTC. Amino acid sequence: CASSAGIGTGQPHGYTF.

At least ten counts were recorded for this clonotype. This sequence joins TRBV10-3 and TRBJ2-7, with a possible D match to TRBD1 (5 bases). The ends were cut back, 5 bases at V and 1 base at J, with 6 bases in the middle. Germline CDR1 is ENHRY and CDR2 is SYGVKD. This CDR3 contains 12 residues. The CDR3 loop reads CAISTGSYEQYF. The CDR3 DNA is TGTGCCATCAGTACAGGATCCTACGAGCAGTACTTC.

The chain recombines TRBV4-1 with TRBJ2-7, with a possible D match to TRBD1 (5 bases). V lost 3 bases, J lost 0 bases, and 15 bases lay in between. This CDR3 region has 16 residues. Germline V gives CDR1 MGHRA, CDR2 YSYEKL. CDR3 nucleotide sequence: TGCGCCAGCAGCCAGCTACCACACGACAGCTCCTACGAGCAGTACTTC. This codes for CASSQLPHDSSYEQYF.

This clonotype was counted ten times or more. The chain uses TRBV10-2 and TRBJ2-2, with 7 bases matching TRBD2. This CDR3 spans 15 amino acids. The V gene's germline CDR1 is WSHSY and CDR2 SAAADI. V lost 7 bases, J lost 2 bases, and 7 bases stayed unmatched. The CDR3 DNA is TGCGCCAGCAACTCCGGGACTACAAACACCGGGGAGCTGTTTTTT. Residues: CASNSGTTNTGELFF.

This clonotype was seen a handful of times. The chain carries TRBV7-2 and TRBJ1-2, with 9 nucleotides matching TRBD1. CDR3 length: 14 amino acids. CDR1 and CDR2 (germline): SGHTA, FQGNSA. V shed 1 base, J shed 6 bases, and the junction held 3 bases outside the gene matches. The CDR3, as DNA: TGTGCCAGCAGCTTAGAAACAGGGGGCCATGGCTACACCTTC. Translated: CASSLETGGHGYTF.

This clonotype came up a few times. The chain is built from TRBV6-6 and TRBJ1-3, with 8 positions matching TRBD1. Germline loops: CDR1 MNHNY, CDR2 SVGAGI (reference sequence). The CDR3 has 15 residues. J was trimmed by 0 bases and V by 6 bases; bases with no gene match: 4. CDR3: CASSRTGRSGNTIYF. As DNA, the CDR3 is TGTGCCAGCAGCCGGACAGGGCGCTCTGGAAACACCATATATTTT.

The CDR3 here is CASSLRSAAYEQYF. CDR3 DNA sequence: TGTGCCAGCAGTTTGAGGTCTGCCGCCTACGAGCAGTACTTC. This sequence joins TRBV9 and TRBJ2-7; D is unresolved. This CDR3 has 14 residues. Trimming left V 5 bases short and J 2 bases short, with 14 bases between. The germline gives CDR1 SGDLS, CDR2 YYNGEE.

Notes on this clonotype: This clone may be a read error of a much larger clone one base away. CDR3 DNA sequence: TGCAGTGCTAGGTCAGGGGCCTACGAGCAGTACTTC. It specifies CSARSGAYEQYF. The chain links TRBV20-1 to TRBJ2-7; TRBD1 is a possible D gene (6 bases). This CDR3 region has 12 residues. Germline V CDR1 and CDR2: DFQATT, SNEGSKA (reference sequence). V shed 3 bases and J shed 2 bases, with 8 bases lying between them.

In nucleotides, the CDR3 is TGTGCCAGCACCCACGGGACAAACTATGGCTACACCTTC. This gives the protein CASTHGTNYGYTF. The chain recombines TRBV6-5 with TRBJ1-2; tentative D call: TRBD1 (6 bases). This CDR3 is 13 amino acids long. Trimming took off 7 bases at V and 2 bases at J, with 11 bases between the two ends. Per the germline V gene, CDR1 is MNHEY and CDR2 is SVGAGI.

This clonotype was counted between two and nine times. The chain couples TRBV6-1 to TRBJ1-5; TRBD1 might be the D (6 bases). The germline V gene has CDR1 MNHNS and CDR2 SASEGT. The CDR3 has 18 amino acids. Trimming removed 10 bases at V and 1 base at J, with 26 bases between. The DNA of the CDR3 is TGTGCCATCCCCCTGTGGGGACACCCTCCAGGGAGCAATCAGCCCCAGCATTTT. It yields the protein CAIPLWGHPPGSNQPQHF.